This T cell receptor beta chain was documented in a study of molecular identifiers for immune sequencing clone quantification listed by TCRdb under 2018. Concerning the study at large: For a replicate experiment, RNA from approximately 20,000 or 100,000 naive CD8 T cells was divided into five aliquots, of which four were sequenced. This methods study used CD8 T cells to benchmark TCR RNA copy counting and molecular-identifier clustering-based TCR repertoire sequencing (MIDCIRS).

Libraries of naive CD8 T cells were built from anywhere between about 18,000 and 1,000,000 sorted cells, with 10%, 30% or 50% of the purified RNA used. On a BD FACSAria II, naive CD8 T cells were FACS-sorted as CD8+CD4-CCR7+CD45RA+ and collected into RLT Plus buffer. Detection sensitivity was tested by spiking Jurkat RNA equal to fewer than twelve TCR copies' worth into samples containing about 18,000-1,000,000 naive CD8 T cells. CD8 T cells were enriched with RosetteSep CD8+ T Cell Enrichment Cocktail and Ficoll-Paque, followed by ACK red cell lysis. This clonotype was counted a few times. It lacks a known antigen. No base-level quality is on record; no much larger clone is a single base apart. General conclusions and limits of the study: Without barcode sub-clustering, chimeric consensus sequences inflated TCR diversity; chimeras reached as high as 47%. In CMV-specific effector cells, clones with more than 20 RNA copies contained over 99% of molecules, whereas in naive cells such clones contained under 1% of molecules. Spiked-in Jurkat TCR RNA equal to a single cell's worth was reported to be detectable even within 1,100,000 naive CD8 T cells. Naive libraries contained spiked-in Jurkat TCR RNA (approximately ten copies' worth), which is not part of the donor repertoire. Modeling gave around 2.7 recovered TCR RNA copies per cell versus approximately 10 by digital PCR, implying 25% to 30% capture efficiency. Highly expanded clone sizes could be underestimated because identical TCR molecules may share a barcode.

There are 13 amino acids in the CDR3, from cysteine to phenylalanine inclusive. Only the CDR3 portion is preserved as DNA: 39 bases, with reading frame beginning at the first base. The germline V gene (reference sequence) yields DFQATT for CDR1 and SNEGSKA for CDR2. Relative to germline, V is 6 bases shorter and J is 0 bases shorter, with 8 bases between their ends. Libraries were prepared through PCR. Sequencing was carried out with an Illumina HiSeq 4000. Bulk TCR libraries were prepared as previously described, using TCR primers listed in Table S5. The Qiagen AllPrep DNA/RNA kit was used to purify total RNA. Before analysis, reads from multiple sequencing runs of one library were combined. On the study's bioinformatics: Reads were retained only if an exact TCR constant sequence was present, and the retained reads were trimmed to 150 nt and grouped according to their 12-nt molecular barcodes. Reads inside each barcode group were sub-clustered using a 15% Levenshtein threshold, and a quality-weighted consensus sequence was constructed for each RNA molecule. Non-functional sequences were filtered out, along with any lower-count sequence sitting one edit away from another sequence. On the basis of fitting two negative binomial distributions, barcode sub-clusters with fewer than 20% of the maximum read count were discarded. The public reads were reanalyzed by TCRdb: fastp trimming at Q25, MiXCR alignment, in-frame beta chains only. Under each unique CDR3 protein, matching rows form one entry showing the most common genes and DNA. TCRdb's processing, not the authors', yielded these V and J calls. The sample includes around 470,000 distinct CDR3 sequences, with over 20% observed a single time. The top ten clonotypes cover around 0.84% of the sample.

The receptor was isolated from a human donor in good health. Some libraries in this study had Jurkat cell RNA spiked in. The rearrangement combines TRBV20-1 with TRBJ2-2; there is no confident call for the D gene. The material sequenced was naive CD8+ T cells from blood, with Jurkat cell RNA spiked in. The cell subset or site label for this specimen denotes: FACS-sorted CD8+CD4-CCR7+CD45RA+ naive T cells. The CDR3 reads CSALKPNTGELFF. The DNA sequence is as follows: TGCAGTGCCTTAAAGCCGAACACCGGGGAGCTGTTTTTT.